This T cell receptor (beta chain) was sequenced during a study of blood T cells in healthy people across ages. Study overall: Template switching recovered approximately one barcoded beta molecule for every two T cells.

Study observations and caveats: Diversity of TCR beta per million T cells declined in a roughly linear way with age. Donors of long life had a larger count of naive CD4+ cells and greater diversity than aged donors.

CDR3 size: 11 residues. Combining a sample-barcoded 5' primer with a J-beta primer mix, a second PCR ran for roughly 6 to 12 cycles. Every cDNA molecule carried a tag from a template-switch adaptor bearing 12 random nucleotides. MiXCR was run by TCRdb on the 5' RACE reads, yielding one entry per CDR3 protein. This sample yields 800,000 to 950,000 distinct CDR3 sequences, of which about 34% are seen a single time; over 10% belongs to the top ten. In the case of this clonotype: Its antigen is not identified.

V gene TRBV12-3 or TRBV12-4 combines with J gene TRBJ2-1; D not certain. The J call is in doubt because the DNA end fits TRBJ2-7 better. Sequenced input: blood. The sequence came from a man aged 18 to 35 in good health. CDR3 DNA: TGTGCCAGCAACCTGTACAATGAGCAGTACTTC. The encoded protein is CASNLYNEQYF.